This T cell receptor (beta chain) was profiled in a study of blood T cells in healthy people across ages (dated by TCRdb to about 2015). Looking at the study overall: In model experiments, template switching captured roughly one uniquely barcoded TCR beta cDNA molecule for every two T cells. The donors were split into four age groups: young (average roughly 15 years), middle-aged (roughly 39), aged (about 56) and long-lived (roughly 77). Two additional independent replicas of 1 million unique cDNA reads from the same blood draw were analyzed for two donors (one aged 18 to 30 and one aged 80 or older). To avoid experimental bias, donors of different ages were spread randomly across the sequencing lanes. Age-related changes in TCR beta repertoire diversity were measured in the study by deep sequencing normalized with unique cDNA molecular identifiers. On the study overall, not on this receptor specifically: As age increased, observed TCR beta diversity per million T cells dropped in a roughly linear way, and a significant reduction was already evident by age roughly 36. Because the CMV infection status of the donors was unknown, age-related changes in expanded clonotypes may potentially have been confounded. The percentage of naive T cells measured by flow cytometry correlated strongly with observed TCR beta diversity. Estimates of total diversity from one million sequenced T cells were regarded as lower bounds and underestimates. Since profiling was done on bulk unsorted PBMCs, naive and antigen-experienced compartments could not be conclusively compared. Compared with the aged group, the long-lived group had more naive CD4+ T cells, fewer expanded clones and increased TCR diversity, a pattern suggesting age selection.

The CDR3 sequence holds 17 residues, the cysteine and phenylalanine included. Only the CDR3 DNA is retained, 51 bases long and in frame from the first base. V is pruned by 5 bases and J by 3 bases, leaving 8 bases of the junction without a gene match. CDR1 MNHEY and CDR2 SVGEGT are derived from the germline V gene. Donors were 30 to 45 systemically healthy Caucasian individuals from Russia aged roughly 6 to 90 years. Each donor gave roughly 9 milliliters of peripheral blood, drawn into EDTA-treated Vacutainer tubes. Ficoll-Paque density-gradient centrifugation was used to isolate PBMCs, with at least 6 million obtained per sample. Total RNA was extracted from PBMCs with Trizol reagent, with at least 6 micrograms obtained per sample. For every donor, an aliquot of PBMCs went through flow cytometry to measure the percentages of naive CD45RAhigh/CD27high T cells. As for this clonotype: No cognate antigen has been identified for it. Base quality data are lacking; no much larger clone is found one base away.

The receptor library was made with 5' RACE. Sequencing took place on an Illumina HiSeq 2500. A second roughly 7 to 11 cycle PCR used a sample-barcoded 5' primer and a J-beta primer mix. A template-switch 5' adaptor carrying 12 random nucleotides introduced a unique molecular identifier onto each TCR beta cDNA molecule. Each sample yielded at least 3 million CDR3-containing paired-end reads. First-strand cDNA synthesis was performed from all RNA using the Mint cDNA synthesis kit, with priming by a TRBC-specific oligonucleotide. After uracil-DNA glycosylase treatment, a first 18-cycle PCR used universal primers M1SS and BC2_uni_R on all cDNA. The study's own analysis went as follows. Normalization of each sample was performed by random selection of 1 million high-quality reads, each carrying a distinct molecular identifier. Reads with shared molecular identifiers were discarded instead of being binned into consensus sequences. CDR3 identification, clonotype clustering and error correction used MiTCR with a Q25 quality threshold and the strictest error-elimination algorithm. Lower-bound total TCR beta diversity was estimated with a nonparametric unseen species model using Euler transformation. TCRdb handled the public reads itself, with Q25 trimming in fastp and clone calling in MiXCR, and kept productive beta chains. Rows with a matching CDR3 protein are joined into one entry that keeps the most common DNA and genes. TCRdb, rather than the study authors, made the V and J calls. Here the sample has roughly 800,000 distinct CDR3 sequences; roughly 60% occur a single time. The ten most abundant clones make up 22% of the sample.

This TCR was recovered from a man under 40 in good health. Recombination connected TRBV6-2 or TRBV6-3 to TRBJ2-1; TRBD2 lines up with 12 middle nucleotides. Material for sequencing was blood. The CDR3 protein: CASSPRRTSGIYNEQFF. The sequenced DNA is TGTGCCAGCAGTCCTCGACGGACTAGCGGGATCTACAATGAGCAGTTCTTC.